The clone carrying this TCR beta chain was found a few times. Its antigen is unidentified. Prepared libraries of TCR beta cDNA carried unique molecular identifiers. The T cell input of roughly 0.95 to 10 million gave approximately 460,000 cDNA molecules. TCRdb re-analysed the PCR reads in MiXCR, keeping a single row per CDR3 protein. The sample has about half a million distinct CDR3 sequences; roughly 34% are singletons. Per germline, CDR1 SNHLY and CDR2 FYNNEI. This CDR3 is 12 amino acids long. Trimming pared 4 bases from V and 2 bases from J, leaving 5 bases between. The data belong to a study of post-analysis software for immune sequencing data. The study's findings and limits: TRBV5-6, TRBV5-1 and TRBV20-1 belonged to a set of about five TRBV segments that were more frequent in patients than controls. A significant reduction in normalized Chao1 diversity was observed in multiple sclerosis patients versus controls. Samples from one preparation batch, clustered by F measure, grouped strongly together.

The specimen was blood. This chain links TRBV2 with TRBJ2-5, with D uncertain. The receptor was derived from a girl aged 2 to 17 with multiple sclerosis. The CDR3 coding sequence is TGTGCCAGCAGTGGCCTTCAAGAGACCCAGTACTTC. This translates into CASSGLQETQYF.